A single sample is the source of the 21 T cell receptor beta chains below, sequenced in a study of PD-1 blockade in mismatch repair-deficient tumors. Some clones are missing from TCRdb's copy, which holds only in-frame ones; the method was immunoSEQ multiplex PCR. The repertoire has about 60,000 clones, 88% of them found once; the top ten carry about 15%. The material was peripheral blood, obtained 52 weeks after starting pembrolizumab. The source is an adult with mismatch repair-deficient cancer.

The CDR3 nucleotides are TGTGCCAGCAGTGAACGGCGGGACAATGAGCAGTTCTTC. The encoded protein is CASSERRDNEQFF. The chain joins TRBV6-1 to TRBJ2-1; D might be TRBD2 (5 bases). Germline V CDR1 and CDR2: MNHNS, SASEGT. The germline V and J ends were trimmed by 2 bases and 5 bases, with 7 bases remaining between them. The CDR3 extends over 13 amino acids.

This clone was observed a few times. The rearrangement joins TRBV25-1 to TRBJ2-4; D is ambiguous. Germline V gives CDR1 MGHDK, CDR2 SYGVNS. The CDR3 has 15 residues. V gave up 3 bases and J gave up 0 bases, with 9 bases separating them. As DNA, the CDR3 is TGTGCCAGCAGTGAGGAGAGGCTAGCCAAAAACATTCAGTACTTC. The encoded protein is CASSEERLAKNIQYF.

This clone showed up just a few times. The chain combines TRBV6-1 with TRBJ2-7, with TRBD1 matching over 7 bases. The V gene's germline CDR1 is MNHNS and CDR2 SASEGT. The CDR3 extends over 12 amino acids. J was trimmed by 3 bases and V by 4 bases; bases with no gene match: 0. The DNA for the CDR3 is TGTGCCAGCAGTGCAGGGGGCTACGAGCAGTACTTC. It specifies CASSAGGYEQYF.

The chain is built from TRBV5-1 and TRBJ2-7, with 7 bases aligning to TRBD2. V shed 3 bases, J shed 3 bases, and the junction held 15 bases outside the gene matches. This CDR3 has 17 residues. Germline V gives CDR1 SGHRS, CDR2 YFSETQ. In nucleotides, the CDR3 is TGCGCCAGCAGCTCGGGGCGGGAGCCAGCCGTTCGCTACGAGCAGTACTTC. Its translation is CASSSGREPAVRYEQYF.

V gene TRBV6-1 combines with J gene TRBJ2-1, with D perhaps matching TRBD1 or TRBD2 (6 bases each). Trimming left V 6 bases short and J 8 bases short, with 17 bases between. The CDR3 runs 14 residues. Germline assignment: CDR1 MNHNS and CDR2 SASEGT. Here the CDR3 reads CASSHGGTSDEQFF. DNA of the CDR3: TGTGCCAGCAGCCACGGAGGGACATCAGATGAGCAGTTCTTC.

This chain joins TRBV28 and TRBJ1-4; D is undetermined. CDR3 length: 15 amino acids. Germline V gene data show CDR1 as MDHEN and CDR2 as SYDVKM. V was pared by 2 bases and J by 6 bases, with 13 bases between. The CDR3 bases are TGTGCCAGCAGTTTACCGAGGAACGGCTATGAAAAACTGTTTTTT. Translation gives CASSLPRNGYEKLFF.

V gene TRBV11-2 combines with J gene TRBJ2-7; D remains ambiguous. The germline V and J ends were trimmed by 1 base and 0 bases, with 7 bases remaining between them. The CDR3 totals 14 residues. Per the germline V gene, CDR1 is SGHAT and CDR2 is FQNNGV. CDR3 protein: CASSLARSSYEQYF. The CDR3 coding sequence is TGTGCCAGCAGCTTAGCACGGAGCTCCTACGAGCAGTACTTC.

This clone was counted once. The chain employs TRBV6-5 and TRBJ2-1; no reliable D call. The length of the CDR3 is 13 residues. V shed 2 bases and J shed 2 bases, with 4 bases lying between them. Looked up from germline, CDR1 is MNHEY and CDR2 is SVGAGI. CDR3 in amino acids: CASSYNTYNEQFF. The CDR3, as DNA: TGTGCCAGCAGTTACAACACCTACAATGAGCAGTTCTTC.

The chain carries TRBV19 and TRBJ1-1; TRBD1 matches at 12 bases. Germline loops: CDR1 LNHDA, CDR2 SQIVND (reference sequence). V trimming: 7 bases; J trimming: 3 bases; junction bases outside the gene matches: 9. The CDR3 length is 16 residues. CDR3 sequence reads: CASNGWDRGPDTEAFF. CDR3 DNA: TGTGCCAGTAATGGCTGGGACAGGGGGCCAGACACTGAAGCTTTCTTT.

The chain couples TRBV29-1 to TRBJ2-5; tentative D call: TRBD1 (6 bases). Between the trimmed V and J ends, which lost 6 bases and 1 base, there was a span of 12 bases. Germline CDR1 is SQVTM and CDR2 is ANQGSEA. This CDR3 comprises 13 residues. CDR3 DNA: TGCAGCGTCGTAGGACAGATCCAAGAGACCCAGTACTTC. Its protein product is CSVVGQIQETQYF.

Written as DNA, the CDR3 is TGTGCCAGTAGTAAAGGGACCCGGGAAACTGAAGCTTTCTTT. Residues: CASSKGTRETEAFF. The V and J genes are TRBV19 and TRBJ1-1; D may be TRBD1 (5 bases). The CDR3 consists of 14 residues. Germline lookup yields CDR1 LNHDA and CDR2 SQIVND (reference sequence). Trimming cost V 4 bases and J 5 bases, with 14 bases left between them.

V usage is TRBV28 and J usage is TRBJ2-7; TRBD2 aligns across 8 bases. CDR1 is MDHEN, CDR2 SYDVKM, per germline. This CDR3 spans 12 amino acids. The junction had 2 bases not matched to a gene; V was cut back by 3 bases and J by 7 bases. CDR3 in DNA: TGTGCCAGCAGTTTCGCGGGAGGAGAGCAGTACTTC. It yields the protein CASSFAGGEQYF.

This rearrangement joins TRBV4-3 to TRBJ2-2, with 7 positions matching TRBD1. CDR1 and CDR2 from the germline V gene are LGHNA and YSLEER. With 0 bases clipped from V and 7 bases from J, the junction kept 11 bases outside the gene matches. The CDR3 has 17 amino acids. CDR3 coding DNA: TGCGCCAGCAGCCAAGATCCCAGTCCGAGGGGGCGCGGGGAGCTGTTTTTT. It codes for CASSQDPSPRGRGELFF.

With regard to this clone: Other nucleotide sequences from this sample produce the same CDR3. The gene calls are TRBV5-1 and TRBJ2-2; D remains ambiguous. Per germline, CDR1 SGHRS and CDR2 YFSETQ. CDR3 length equals 13 residues. V was clipped by 0 bases and J by 8 bases, with 8 bases between them. The CDR3 DNA reads as TGCGCCAGCAGCTTGGGCGGTTCGGGGGAGCTGTTTTTT. The encoded protein is CASSLGGSGELFF.

V usage is TRBV11-2 and J usage is TRBJ2-2; D ambiguous. This CDR3 region has 13 residues. CDR1 and CDR2 from the germline V gene are SGHAT and FQNNGV. Between the trimmed V and J ends, which lost 5 bases and 7 bases, there was a span of 11 bases. Here the CDR3 reads CASSAPLDGELFF. The CDR3 DNA reads as TGTGCCAGCAGCGCCCCATTAGACGGGGAGCTGTTTTTT.

This chain connects TRBV12-5 to TRBJ2-5; TRBD2 might be the D (6 bases). Germline assignment: CDR1 LGHNT and CDR2 FRNRAP. The CDR3 has 16 residues. Trimming took off 1 base at V and 2 bases at J, with 14 bases between the two ends. CDR3 region: CASGLGTSPKQETQYF. CDR3 DNA: TGTGCTAGTGGTTTGGGTACTAGCCCTAAGCAAGAGACCCAGTACTTC.

J is TRBJ2-1 and V is TRBV7-6; 7 bases align to TRBD2. V lost 3 bases, J lost 1 base, and 6 bases stayed unmatched. This CDR3 region has 16 residues. CDR1 and CDR2 from the germline V gene are SGHVS and FNYEAQ. CDR3 region: CASSLFRGSSYNEQFF. For the CDR3, the DNA is TGTGCCAGCAGCTTGTTTCGCGGGAGTTCCTACAATGAGCAGTTCTTC.

Notes on this clone: The limits of the CDR3 on the DNA are not certain, so only TCRdb's listed CDR3 is given. The chain has TRBV10-3 and TRBJ2-7; the D segment call TRBD2 is taken from the table without a DNA check. 16 amino acids form the CDR3, both terminal residues included. CDR1 and CDR2 from the germline V gene are ENHRY and SYGVKD. CDR3 residues: CAISESGTSDLYQQYF.

The chain recombines TRBV29-1 with TRBJ2-1, with D tentatively TRBD1 or TRBD2 (5 bases each). This CDR3 is built from 15 residues. Germline V gives CDR1 SQVTM, CDR2 ANQGSEA. With 7 bases removed from V and 1 base from J, the gap between germline ends came to 17 bases. CDR3 nucleotides: TGCAGCGCCCGGGACGGTCTCGAATCCTACAATGAGCAGTTCTTC. Protein: CSARDGLESYNEQFF.

The genes are TRBV21-1 and TRBJ2-7; TRBD2, the table's D call, was not compared with the DNA. TRBV21-1 is a known pseudogene. The CDR3 totals 16 residues. CDR3 in amino acids: CASSKARAGAPYEQYF. CDR3 sequence (DNA): TGTGCCAGCAGCAAAGCGCGAGCGGGCGCGCCCTACGAGCAGTACTTC.

The V call is TRBV28, the J call TRBJ2-6; D is uncertain. Per germline, CDR1 MDHEN and CDR2 SYDVKM. Trimming shortened V by 8 bases and J by 2 bases, and 10 bases separated the two germline ends. The CDR3 extends over 14 amino acids. The CDR3 loop reads CASRGRAGANVLTF. In nucleotides, the CDR3 is TGTGCCAGCCGAGGAAGGGCTGGGGCCAACGTCCTGACTTTC. Using reference TRBV28 and TRBJ2-6 for the parts outside the CDR3, the full variable domain is DVKVTQSSRYLVKRTGEKVFLECVQDMDHENMFWYRQDPGLGLRLIYFSYDVKMKEKGDIPEGYSVSREKKERFSLILESASTNQTSMYLCASRGRAGANVLTFGAGSRLTVL.